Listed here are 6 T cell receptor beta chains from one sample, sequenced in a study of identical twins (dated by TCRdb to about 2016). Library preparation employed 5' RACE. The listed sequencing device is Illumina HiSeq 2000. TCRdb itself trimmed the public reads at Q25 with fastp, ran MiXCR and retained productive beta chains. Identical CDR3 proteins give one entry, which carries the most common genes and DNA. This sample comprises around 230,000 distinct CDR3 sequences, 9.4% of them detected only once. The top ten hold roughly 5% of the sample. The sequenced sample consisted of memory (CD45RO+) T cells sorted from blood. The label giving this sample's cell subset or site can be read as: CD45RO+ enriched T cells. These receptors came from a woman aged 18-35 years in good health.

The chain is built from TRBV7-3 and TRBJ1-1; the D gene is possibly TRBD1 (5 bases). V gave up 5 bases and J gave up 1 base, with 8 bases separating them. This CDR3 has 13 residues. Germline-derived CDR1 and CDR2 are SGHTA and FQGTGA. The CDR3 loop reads CASSPGANTEAFF. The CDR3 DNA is TGTGCCAGCAGCCCCGGGGCGAACACTGAAGCTTTCTTT. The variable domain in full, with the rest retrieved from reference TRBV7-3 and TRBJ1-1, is GAGVSQTPSNKVTEKGKYVELRCDPISGHTALYWYRQSLGQGPEFLIYFQGTGAADDSGLPNDRFFAVRPEGSVSTLKIQRTERGDSAVYLCASSPGANTEAFFGQGTRLTVV.

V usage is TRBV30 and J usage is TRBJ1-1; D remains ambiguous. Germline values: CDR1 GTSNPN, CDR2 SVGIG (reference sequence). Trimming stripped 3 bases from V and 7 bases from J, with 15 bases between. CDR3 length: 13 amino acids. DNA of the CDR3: TGTGCCTGGAGCGTTTCTCATTACAGTGAAGCTTTCTTT. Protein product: CAWSVSHYSEAFF.

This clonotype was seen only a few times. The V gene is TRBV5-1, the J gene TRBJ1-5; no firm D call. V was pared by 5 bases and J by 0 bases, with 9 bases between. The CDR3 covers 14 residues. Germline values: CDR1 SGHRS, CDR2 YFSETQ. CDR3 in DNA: TGCGCCAGCAGTCCCGGGGATAGCAATCAGCCCCAGCATTTT. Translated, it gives CASSPGDSNQPQHF.

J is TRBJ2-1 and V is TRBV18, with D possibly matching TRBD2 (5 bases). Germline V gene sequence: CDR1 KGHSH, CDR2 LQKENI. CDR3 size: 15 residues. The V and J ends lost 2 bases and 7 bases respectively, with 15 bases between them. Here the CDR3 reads CASSPASTRRNEQFF. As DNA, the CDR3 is TGTGCCAGCTCACCAGCTAGCACTAGACGAAATGAGCAGTTCTTC.

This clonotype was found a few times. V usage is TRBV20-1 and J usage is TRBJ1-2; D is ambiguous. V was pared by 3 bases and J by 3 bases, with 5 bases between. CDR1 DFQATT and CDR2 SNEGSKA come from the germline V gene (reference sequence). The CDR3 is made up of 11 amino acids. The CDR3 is CSASTDYGYTF. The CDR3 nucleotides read TGCAGTGCTAGTACAGACTATGGCTACACCTTC.

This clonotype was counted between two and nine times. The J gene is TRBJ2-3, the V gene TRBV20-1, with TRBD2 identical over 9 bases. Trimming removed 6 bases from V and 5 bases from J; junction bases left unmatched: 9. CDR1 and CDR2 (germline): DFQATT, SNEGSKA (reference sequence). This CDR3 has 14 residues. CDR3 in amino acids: CSATLREGKDTQYF. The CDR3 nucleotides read TGCAGTGCGACCTTGCGGGAGGGGAAAGATACGCAGTATTTT.